This TCR beta chain appears in the sequencing data of a study of cytomegalovirus exposure and HLA in healthy donors. Findings and limits, study-wide: A prior analysis recorded that most TCR beta V segments were productive about 87% or about 30% of the time. In a later analysis, compared with equally common non-associated chains, HLA-associated beta chains were more expanded.

The PCR had 60 Vbeta and 13 Jbeta primers. Assay: immunoSEQ multiplex PCR; the TCRdb copy retains only in-frame clones and omits some. The sample records some 130,000 clones, around 83% being singletons. A word on this clone: The antigen is undetermined.

Germline V gene data show CDR1 as SGHTA and CDR2 as FQGNSA. The CDR3 covers 13 residues. The junction had 2 bases not matched to a gene; V was cut back by 3 bases and J by 6 bases. The chain has TRBV7-2 and TRBJ2-1, with 7 bases fitting TRBD2. The TCR originated in a girl aged 2-9 years in good health and CMV-seronegative. The source material was PBMCs. CDR3 nucleotides: TGTGCCAGCAGCTTCCGGGAGGTCAATGAGCAGTTCTTC. It encodes CASSFREVNEQFF.